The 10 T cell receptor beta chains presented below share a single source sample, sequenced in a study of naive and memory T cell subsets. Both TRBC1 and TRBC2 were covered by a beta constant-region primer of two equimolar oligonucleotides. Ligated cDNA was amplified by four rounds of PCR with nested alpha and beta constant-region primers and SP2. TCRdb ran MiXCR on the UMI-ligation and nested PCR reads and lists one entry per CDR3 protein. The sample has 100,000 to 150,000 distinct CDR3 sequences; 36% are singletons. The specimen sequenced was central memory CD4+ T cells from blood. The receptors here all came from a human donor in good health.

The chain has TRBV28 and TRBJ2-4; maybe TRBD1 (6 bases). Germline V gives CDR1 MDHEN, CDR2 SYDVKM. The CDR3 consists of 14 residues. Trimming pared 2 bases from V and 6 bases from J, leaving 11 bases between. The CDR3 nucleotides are TGTGCCAGCAGTTTACCCGGACAGCCAAACATTCAGTACTTC. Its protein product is CASSLPGQPNIQYF.

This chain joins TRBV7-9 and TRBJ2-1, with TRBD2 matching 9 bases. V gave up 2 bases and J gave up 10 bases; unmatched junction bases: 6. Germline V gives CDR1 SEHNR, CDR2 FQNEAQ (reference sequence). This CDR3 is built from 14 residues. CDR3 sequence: CASSLLAGRGEQFF. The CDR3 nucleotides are TGTGCCAGCAGCTTACTAGCGGGAAGAGGAGAGCAGTTCTTC.

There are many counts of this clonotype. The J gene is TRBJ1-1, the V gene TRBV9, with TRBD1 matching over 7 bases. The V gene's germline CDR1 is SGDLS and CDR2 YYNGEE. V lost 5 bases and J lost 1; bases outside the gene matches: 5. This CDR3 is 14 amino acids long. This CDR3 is CASSAGTENTEAFF. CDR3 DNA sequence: TGTGCCAGCAGTGCCGGGACAGAGAACACTGAAGCTTTCTTT.

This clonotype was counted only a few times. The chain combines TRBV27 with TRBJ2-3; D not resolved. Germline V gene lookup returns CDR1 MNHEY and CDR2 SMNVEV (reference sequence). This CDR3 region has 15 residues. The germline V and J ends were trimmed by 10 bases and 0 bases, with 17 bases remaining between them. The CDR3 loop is CATRPSYSSTDTQYF. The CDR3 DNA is TGTGCCACCCGCCCCTCCTATTCTAGCACAGATACGCAGTATTTT.

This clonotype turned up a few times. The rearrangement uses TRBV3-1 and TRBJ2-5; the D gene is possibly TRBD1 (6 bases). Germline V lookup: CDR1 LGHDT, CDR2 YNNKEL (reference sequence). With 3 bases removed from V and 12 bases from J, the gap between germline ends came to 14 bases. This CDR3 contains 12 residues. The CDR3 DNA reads TGTGCCAGCAGCCAGAAAACAGGGAAGGAGTACTTC. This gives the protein CASSQKTGKEYF.

CDR3 in DNA: TGTGCCAGCAGCAGAGCGGGAGGGCCGATCCATGAGCAGTTCTTC. Its protein is CASSRAGGPIHEQFF. The chain carries TRBV5-4 and TRBJ2-1; TRBD2 agrees at 10 bases. The V and J ends lost 4 bases and 8 bases, in that order; junction bases with no gene match: 9. This CDR3 is 15 amino acids long. CDR1 is SGHNT and CDR2 is YYREEE in the germline V gene (reference sequence).

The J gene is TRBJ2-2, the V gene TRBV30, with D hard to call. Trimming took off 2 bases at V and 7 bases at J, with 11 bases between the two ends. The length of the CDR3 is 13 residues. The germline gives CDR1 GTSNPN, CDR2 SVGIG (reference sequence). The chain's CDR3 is CAWSILGYGELFF. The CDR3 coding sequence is TGTGCCTGGAGTATTTTGGGTTACGGGGAGCTGTTTTTT.

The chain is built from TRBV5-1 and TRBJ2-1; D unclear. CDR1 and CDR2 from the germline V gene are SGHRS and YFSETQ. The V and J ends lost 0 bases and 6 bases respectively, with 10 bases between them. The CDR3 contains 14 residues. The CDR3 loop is CASSLGDSRNEQFF. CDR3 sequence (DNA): TGCGCCAGCAGCTTGGGAGACTCGCGCAATGAGCAGTTCTTC.

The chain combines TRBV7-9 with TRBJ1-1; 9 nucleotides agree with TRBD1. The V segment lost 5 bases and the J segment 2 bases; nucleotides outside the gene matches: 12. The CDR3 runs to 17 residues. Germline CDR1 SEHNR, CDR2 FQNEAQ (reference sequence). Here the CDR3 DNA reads TGTGCCAGCAGCCAGACCGGGACAGGGATAACTAACACTGAAGCTTTCTTT. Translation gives CASSQTGTGITNTEAFF.

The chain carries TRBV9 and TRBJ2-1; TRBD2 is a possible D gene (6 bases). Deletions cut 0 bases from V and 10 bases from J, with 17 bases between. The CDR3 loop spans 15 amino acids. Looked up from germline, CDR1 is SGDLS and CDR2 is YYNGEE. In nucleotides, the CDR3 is TGTGCCAGCAGCGTAGAGGCTAGCGACCACCTGGAGCAGTTCTTC. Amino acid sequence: CASSVEASDHLEQFF.